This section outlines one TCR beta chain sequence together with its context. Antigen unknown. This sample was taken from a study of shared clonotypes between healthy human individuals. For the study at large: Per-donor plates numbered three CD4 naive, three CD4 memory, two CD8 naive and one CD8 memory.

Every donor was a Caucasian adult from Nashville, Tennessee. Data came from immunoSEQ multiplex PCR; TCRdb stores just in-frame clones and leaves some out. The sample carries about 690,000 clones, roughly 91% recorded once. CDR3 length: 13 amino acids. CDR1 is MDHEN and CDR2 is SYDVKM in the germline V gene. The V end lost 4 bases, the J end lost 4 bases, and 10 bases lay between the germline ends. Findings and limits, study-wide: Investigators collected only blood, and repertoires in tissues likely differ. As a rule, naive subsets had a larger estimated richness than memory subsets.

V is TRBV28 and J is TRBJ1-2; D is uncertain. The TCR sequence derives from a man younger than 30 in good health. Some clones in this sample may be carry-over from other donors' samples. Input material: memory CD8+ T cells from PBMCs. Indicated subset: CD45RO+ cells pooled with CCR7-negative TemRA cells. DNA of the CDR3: TGTGCCAGCAGTTCCCGGGAGAGCTATGGCTACACCTTC. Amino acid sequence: CASSSRESYGYTF.